The clone carrying this TCR beta chain showed up just once. The antigen is not known. These data belong to a study of cytomegalovirus exposure and HLA in healthy donors. Whole-study findings and limits: More than 15,000 TCR beta sequences were associated with HLA alleles at 0.05 false discovery rate in a later analysis. The study flagged some 170 TCR beta chains as cytomegalovirus-associated. Most TCR sequences proved rare, with some public TCRs found in many donors.

V was clipped by 5 bases and J by 3 bases, with 13 bases between them. The CDR3 consists of 14 residues. Germline values: CDR1 SGHTA, CDR2 FQGNSA. PCR involved 60 Vbeta and 13 Jbeta primers. In the study's own analysis: As a later analysis found, there were 78 million or so unique TCR beta chains, of which approximately 10 million were shared. Sequencing used immunoSEQ multiplex PCR; TCRdb keeps in-frame clones, though not all of them. Clone size and V and J calls were adopted from that table, with D and trimming inferred from the DNA. The table shows around 130,000 clones, with 83% occurring only once.

The sample taken for sequencing was PBMCs. V usage is TRBV7-2 and J usage is TRBJ1-1; D not resolved. The origin of this receptor is a girl aged 2-10 years in good health and CMV-seronegative. This chain's CDR3 is CASSRRPGYTEAFF. DNA of the CDR3: TGTGCCAGCAGCCGCCGTCCGGGATACACTGAAGCTTTCTTT.